The 24 T cell receptor beta chains below all came from one sample that was sequenced in a study of patients and donors after allogeneic stem cell transplantation. TCRdb reprocessed the RT-PCR reads via MiXCR and lists one record per CDR3 protein. The table shows approximately 200,000 distinct CDR3 sequences, with around two fifths occurring only once. The sequenced sample consisted of blood, either unsorted or a sorted T cell fraction (not recorded which). These receptors all stem from a human donor who was either an allogeneic HSCT recipient or a stem cell or donor lymphocyte infusion donor (not recorded which). It is not recorded whose cells these are; they may come from a transplant donor.

The chain is built from TRBV28 and TRBJ1-1; 7 positions agree with TRBD1. This CDR3 spans 15 amino acids. V trimming: 4 bases; J trimming: 7 bases; junction bases outside the gene matches: 12. The germline V gene has CDR1 MDHEN and CDR2 SYDVKM. The CDR3 loop reads CASSSGGGPPVEAFF. The DNA of the CDR3 is TGTGCCAGCAGTTCGGGAGGGGGCCCGCCCGTTGAAGCTTTCTTT.

The J gene is TRBJ1-2, the V gene TRBV6-4; TRBD1 agrees at 9 bases. CDR3 length equals 14 residues. CDR1 is MRHNA, CDR2 SNTAGT, per germline. After removal of 4 bases from V and 7 bases from J, the junction contained 7 bases not matched to a gene. This CDR3 is CASSAGTGLFGYTF. The CDR3, as DNA: TGTGCCAGCAGTGCAGGGACAGGGCTATTTGGCTACACCTTC.

With regard to this clonotype: In this CDR3 the conserved last residue, phenylalanine or tryptophan, is missing, so a read error is likely. In DNA form, the CDR3 reads TGTGCCAGCAGCAGATCCCGGGACTTTACCTACGAGCAGTACTCC. Amino acids: CASSRSRDFTYEQYS. The rearrangement uses TRBV9 and TRBJ2-7; the D gene is possibly TRBD2 (6 bases). The CDR3 is 15 amino acids. Per the germline V gene, CDR1 is SGDLS and CDR2 is YYNGEE. V lost 4 bases to trimming and J lost 2 bases, with 16 bases between them.

This clonotype was counted between two and nine times. This CDR3 reads CASSETRGWSTEAFF. CDR3 nucleotide sequence: TGTGCCAGCAGTGAAACCAGAGGGTGGAGCACTGAAGCTTTCTTT. The chain carries TRBV2 and TRBJ1-1; no clear D gene. Trimming took off 2 bases at V and 4 bases at J, with 14 bases between the two ends. The CDR3 runs 15 residues. Germline-derived CDR1 and CDR2 are SNHLY and FYNNEI. The complete variable domain, with remaining parts taken from reference TRBV2 and TRBJ1-1, reads EPEVTQTPSHQVTQMGQEVILRCVPISNHLYFYWYRQILGQKVEFLVSFYNNEISEKSEIFDDQFSVERPDGSNFTLKIRSTKLEDSAMYFCASSETRGWSTEAFFGQGTRLTVV.

This clonotype was counted only a few times. The chain couples TRBV12-3 or TRBV12-4 to TRBJ1-2, with D possibly matching TRBD1 (5 bases). Trimming left V 1 base short and J 4 bases short, with 13 bases between. CDR3 length equals 15 residues. The CDR3 protein is CASSLGAGAVYGYTF. In DNA, the CDR3 is TGTGCCAGCAGTTTAGGCGCCGGGGCTGTCTATGGCTACACCTTC.

The chain carries TRBV12-3 or TRBV12-4 and TRBJ1-1; possible D gene TRBD1, 5 bases. This CDR3 region has 13 residues. The V end lost 6 bases, the J end lost 8 bases, and 16 bases lay between the germline ends. CDR3 DNA: TGTGCCAGCAGGAACCCCCCGGGGCCAGAAGCTTTCTTT. Encoded protein: CASRNPPGPEAFF.

The rearrangement joins TRBV28 to TRBJ1-1; D gene uncertain. The germline V gene encodes CDR1 MDHEN and CDR2 SYDVKM. The CDR3 contains 13 residues. V was clipped by 2 bases and J by 10 bases, with 14 bases between them. The CDR3 nucleotides are TGTGCCAGCAGTTTAGAGCTAGTTGGTGGAGCTTTCTTT. It translates to CASSLELVGGAFF.

The chain recombines TRBV7-9 with TRBJ1-4; 8 bases fit TRBD1. CDR1 and CDR2 from the germline V gene are SEHNR and FQNEAQ (reference sequence). The CDR3 runs 15 residues. After removal of 3 bases from V and 3 bases from J, the junction contained 3 bases not matched to a gene. CDR3 region: CASSFTGGANEKLFF. CDR3 sequence (DNA): TGTGCCAGCAGCTTTACAGGGGGAGCTAATGAAAAACTGTTTTTT.

The rearrangement links TRBV7-8 to TRBJ2-1; D not resolved. This CDR3 is 15 amino acids long. V gave up 5 bases and J gave up 4 bases, with 15 bases separating them. In germline, CDR1 is SGHVS, CDR2 FQNEAQ. The CDR3 nucleotides are TGTGCCAGCAGCCCACTTGCGACCTATTACAATGAGCAGTTCTTC. Protein: CASSPLATYYNEQFF.

The V call is TRBV15, the J call TRBJ2-1; 10 bases agree with TRBD2. The CDR3 is 16 residues long. Germline-derived CDR1 and CDR2 are LNHNV and YYDKDF (reference sequence). The junction had 3 bases not matched to a gene; V was cut back by 0 bases and J by 4 bases. The CDR3 DNA is TGTGCCACCAGCAGAGAACCGGGACTAGCGTACAATGAGCAGTTCTTC. Its translation is CATSREPGLAYNEQFF. The whole variable domain, filled in from reference TRBV15 and TRBJ2-1, reads DAMVIQNPRYQVTQFGKPVTLSCSQTLNHNVMYWYQQKSSQAPKLLFHYYDKDFNNEADTPDNFQSRRPNTSFCFLDIRSPGLGDTAMYLCATSREPGLAYNEQFFGPGTRLTVL.

The chain combines TRBV4-1 with TRBJ1-1, with 7 bases aligning to TRBD1. The CDR3 contains 13 residues. Trimming removed 3 bases from V and 5 bases from J; junction bases left unmatched: 3. From germline, CDR1 is MGHRA and CDR2 YSYEKL. The CDR3 region is CASSHDRDTEAFF. DNA for the CDR3: TGCGCCAGCAGCCACGACAGGGATACTGAAGCTTTCTTT.

This clonotype occurred a few times. The CDR3 protein is CASSGQPLNTEAFF. CDR3 nucleotides: TGTGCCAGCAGTGGACAGCCTTTGAACACTGAAGCTTTCTTT. The J gene is TRBJ1-1, the V gene TRBV6-1; D possibly corresponds to TRBD1 (5 bases). The CDR3 totals 14 residues. Trimming left V 4 bases short and J 0 bases short, with 9 bases between. Germline V gene sequence: CDR1 MNHNS, CDR2 SASEGT.

This rearrangement joins TRBV7-6 to TRBJ1-2, with TRBD1 identical over 8 bases. CDR1 and CDR2 (germline): SGHVS, FNYEAQ. The CDR3 length is 13 residues. With V trimmed by 5 bases and J by 6 bases, 5 bases remained unmatched. The CDR3 here is CASSPRQGHGYTF. CDR3 DNA sequence: TGTGCCAGCAGCCCCCGACAGGGGCATGGCTACACCTTC.

The chain employs TRBV12-3 or TRBV12-4 and TRBJ2-6; 10 nucleotides match TRBD1. The CDR3 has 17 amino acids. Trimming took 10 bases from V and 0 from J; bases not matched to a gene: 9. CDR3: CATIPGQGSSGANVLTF. The CDR3 nucleotides are TGTGCCACCATCCCGGGACAGGGGAGCTCTGGGGCCAACGTCCTGACTTTC.

This clonotype was found a few times. This chain links TRBV30 with TRBJ2-1; 7 bases align to TRBD1. This CDR3 is 15 amino acids long. Germline V CDR1 and CDR2: GTSNPN, SVGIG (reference sequence). V gave up 2 bases and J gave up 4 bases; unmatched junction bases: 8. Here the CDR3 reads CAWSLGQAPYNEQFF. The CDR3 DNA follows: TGTGCCTGGAGTCTCGGACAGGCCCCATACAATGAGCAGTTCTTC.

The chain couples TRBV12-3 or TRBV12-4 to TRBJ2-5, with no clear D. CDR3 length: 11 residues. Trimming removed 5 bases from V and 2 bases from J, with 3 bases in between. The CDR3 coding sequence is TGTGCCAGCAGTAATCAAGAGACCCAGTACTTC. It yields the protein CASSNQETQYF.

This clonotype was recorded a few times. In DNA form, the CDR3 reads TGTGCCAGCAGTCCAAGGGACAGCCGGGTGAGGAAACTGTTTTTT. Translation gives CASSPRDSRVRKLFF. This chain uses TRBV28 with TRBJ1-4; 7 bases fit TRBD1. CDR1 and CDR2 from the germline V gene are MDHEN and SYDVKM. V gave up 5 bases and J gave up 11 bases; unmatched junction bases: 14. This CDR3 spans 15 amino acids.

As DNA, the CDR3 is TGTGCCAGCAGTCTCACGACTAGCGGGGGGAGGACCGGGGAGCTGTTTTTT. Protein product: CASSLTTSGGRTGELFF. The chain combines TRBV27 with TRBJ2-2, with 13 bases that match TRBD2. Germline assignment: CDR1 MNHEY and CDR2 SMNVEV (reference sequence). The CDR3 extends over 17 amino acids. V shed 5 bases, J shed 5 bases, and the junction held 8 bases outside the gene matches.

This clonotype appeared a few times. The chain uses TRBV21-1 and TRBJ2-7; TRBD1, the table's D call, lacks a check against the DNA. TRBV21-1 is a pseudogene segment. This CDR3 has 16 amino acids. CDR3 nucleotides: TGTGCCAGCAGCAAATTGGCGGGGGGTCTCTCCTACGAGCAGTACTTC. It codes for CASSKLAGGLSYEQYF.

The chain links TRBV2 to TRBJ1-5; D is undetermined. The CDR3 extends over 13 amino acids. The germline V and J ends were trimmed by 7 bases and 9 bases, with 16 bases remaining between them. The germline gives CDR1 SNHLY, CDR2 FYNNEI. DNA for the CDR3: TGTGCCAGCACCTCACAGAGCTTGGGGCCCCAGCATTTT. Translated: CASTSQSLGPQHF.

The chain links TRBV20-1 to TRBJ1-5; perhaps TRBD1 as D (5 bases). The CDR3 has 13 amino acids. V lost 6 bases, J lost 7 bases, and 16 bases lay in between. Germline CDR1 and CDR2: DFQATT and SNEGSKA (reference sequence). The CDR3 loop reads CSALDRQNQPQHF. The CDR3 coding sequence is TGCAGTGCCCTAGACCGACAGAACCAGCCCCAGCATTTT.

The V gene is TRBV24-1, the J gene TRBJ1-5; D possibly corresponds to TRBD1 (6 bases). Germline V gene lookup returns CDR1 KGHDR and CDR2 SFDVKD. The CDR3 is made up of 16 amino acids. V lost 3 bases, J lost 5 bases, and 16 bases lay in between. DNA for the CDR3: TGTGCCACCAGTGATCGCCGGGGCGGGGGGCATCAGCCCCAGCATTTT. It translates to CATSDRRGGGHQPQHF.

The V call is TRBV20-1, the J call TRBJ1-6; D unclear. The CDR3 sequence is 14 residues long. Deletions cut 0 bases from V and 3 bases from J, with 6 bases between. CDR1 and CDR2 (germline): DFQATT, SNEGSKA (reference sequence). The CDR3 DNA reads TGCAGTGCTAGAGAGGAGGGCTATAATTCACCCCTCCACTTT. This encodes CSAREEGYNSPLHF.

This CDR3 reads CSVGGQVTEAFF. The DNA for the CDR3 is TGCAGCGTGGGCGGACAGGTTACCGAAGCTTTCTTT. The V call is TRBV29-1, the J call TRBJ1-1, with 7 bases identical to TRBD1. Germline V gives CDR1 SQVTM, CDR2 ANQGSEA. Trimming removed 6 bases from V and 8 bases from J; junction bases left unmatched: 9. The CDR3 length is 12 residues.